This T cell receptor beta chain was documented in a study of cytomegalovirus exposure and HLA in healthy donors. Broader study findings: First-cohort TCR clusters were later found to tend to co-occur in the 120 or so validation repertoires. Most TCRs appeared rarely, but some public TCRs recurred in many donors. Confirmation was obtained in vitro that a few CMV-associated chains are specific for CMV antigens.

The assay was immunoSEQ multiplex PCR, and TCRdb's table has in-frame clones only and misses some. The sample yields under 150,000 clones, around 90% seen once. CDR1 is MDHEN and CDR2 is SYDVKM in the germline V gene. V dropped 2 bases and J dropped 8 bases, with 19 bases sitting between them. CDR3 length: 17 residues. Of note for this clone: What it binds is not known.

The TCR originated in a man younger than 30 in good health and CMV-seropositive. The J gene is TRBJ1-6, the V gene TRBV28; D unclear. What was sequenced was PBMCs. The DNA for the CDR3 is TGTGCCAGCAGTTTAGCCCCAGCGAGGGTCCTTGATTCACCCCTCCACTTT. Translating it yields CASSLAPARVLDSPLHF.